This TCR beta chain was retrieved from a study of blood T cell repertoires in COVID-19. Overall study: Donors in the United States, Italy and Spain gave samples during acute or convalescent COVID-19. In each case, the material was cDNA or gDNA derived from T cells, B-cell-depleted T cells, or PBMCs.

In this sample, this clone turned up once. In the source study's methods: Estimation of nucleated cell counts relied on the amplification of reference gene primers. Profiling relied on immunoSEQ multiplex PCR, and the TCRdb table lists in-frame clones only, not all of them. V, J and clone size derive from that table, while D and trimming were established from the DNA sequence. The sample lists approximately 130,000 clones; almost 85% were seen once. In germline, CDR1 is LNHDA, CDR2 SQIVND (reference sequence). This CDR3 is built from 17 residues. V gave up 6 bases and J gave up 1 base, with 21 bases separating them.

This TCR was sampled from a human donor in a cohort sampled during active COVID-19. The rearrangement joins TRBV19 to TRBJ1-1, with D maybe TRBD1 (6 bases). Specimen: peripheral blood. Here the CDR3 DNA reads TGTGCCAGTAGCACTATCGGGGGGCAGACTGGGAACACTGAAGCTTTCTTT. Translation gives CASSTIGGQTGNTEAFF.